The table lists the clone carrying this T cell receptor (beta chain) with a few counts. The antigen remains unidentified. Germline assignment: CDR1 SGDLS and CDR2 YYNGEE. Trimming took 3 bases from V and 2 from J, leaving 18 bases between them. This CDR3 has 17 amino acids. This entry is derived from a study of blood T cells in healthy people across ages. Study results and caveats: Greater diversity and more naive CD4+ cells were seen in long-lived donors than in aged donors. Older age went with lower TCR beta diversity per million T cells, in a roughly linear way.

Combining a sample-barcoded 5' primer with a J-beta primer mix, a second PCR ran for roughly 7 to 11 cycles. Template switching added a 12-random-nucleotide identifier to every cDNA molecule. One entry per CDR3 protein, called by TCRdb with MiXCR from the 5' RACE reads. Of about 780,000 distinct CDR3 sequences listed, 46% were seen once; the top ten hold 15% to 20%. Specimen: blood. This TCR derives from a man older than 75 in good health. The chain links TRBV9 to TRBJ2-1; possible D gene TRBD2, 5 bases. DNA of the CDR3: TGTGCCAGCAGCGCGACCCCGGATAGCGCGACCTACAATGAGCAGTTCTTC. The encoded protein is CASSATPDSATYNEQFF.